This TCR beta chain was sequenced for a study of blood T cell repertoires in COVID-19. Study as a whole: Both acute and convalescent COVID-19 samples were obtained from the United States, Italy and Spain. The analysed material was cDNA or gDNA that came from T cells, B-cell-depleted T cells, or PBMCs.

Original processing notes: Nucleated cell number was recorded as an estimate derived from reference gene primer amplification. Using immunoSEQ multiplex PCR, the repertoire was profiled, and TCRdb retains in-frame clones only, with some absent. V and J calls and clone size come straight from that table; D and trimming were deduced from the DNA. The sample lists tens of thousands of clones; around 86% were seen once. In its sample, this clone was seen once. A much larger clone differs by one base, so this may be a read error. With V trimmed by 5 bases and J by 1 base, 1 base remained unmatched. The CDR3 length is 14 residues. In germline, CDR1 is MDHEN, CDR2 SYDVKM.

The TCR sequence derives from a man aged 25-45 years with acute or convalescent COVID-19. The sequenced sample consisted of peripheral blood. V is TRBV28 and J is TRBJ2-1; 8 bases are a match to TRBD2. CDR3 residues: CASSTSGSYNEQFF. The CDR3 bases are TGTGCCAGCAGTACTAGCGGTTCCTACAATGAGCAGTTCTTC.